This T cell receptor (beta chain) comes out of a study of shared clonotypes between healthy human individuals. Deletions cut 2 bases from V and 7 bases from J, with 15 bases between. CDR1 is MDHEN and CDR2 is SYDVKM in the germline V gene. CDR3 length: 15 residues. In its sample, this clone was seen a few times. The target antigen is unknown. Study-wide findings and caveats: Large sequencing depth failed to make sorted-subset sequencing complete, rarefaction showed. The study generally estimated greater richness for naive than memory subsets.

Here immunoSEQ multiplex PCR was the method, and the copy in TCRdb shows in-frame clones only, minus some. Altogether about 2.5 million clones are present, about 90% being singletons, with the ten largest covering around 0.35%. This sequence was found in a man younger than 30 in good health. Some clones in this sample may be carry-over from other donors' samples. The specimen sequenced was naive CD4+ T cells from PBMCs. Subset specified: CD45RA+ positively selected. The chain links TRBV28 to TRBJ1-5; a weak D match, TRBD1 (5 bases). DNA of the CDR3: TGTGCCAGCAGTTTAGTGGTCAGGGTATCACAGCCCCAGCATTTT. Amino acid sequence: CASSLVVRVSQPQHF.